These 13 T cell receptor beta chains share one sample of origin, sequenced in a study of blood T cell repertoires in COVID-19. This table comes from immunoSEQ multiplex PCR, and its TCRdb copy is limited to in-frame clones, with some not included. The sample lists fewer than 300,000 clones; about four fifths were seen once. The sample consisted of PBMCs or T cells enriched from blood (not recorded which). The source is a man in his forties who had been exposed to COVID-19.

The genes are TRBV3-1 (or the pseudogene TRBV3-2) and TRBJ2-1, with D possibly matching TRBD2 (6 bases). The CDR3 has 15 residues. CDR1 and CDR2 (germline): LGHDT, YNNKEL (reference sequence). The V end was cut by 4 bases, the J end by 4 bases, with 14 bases between. This CDR3 is CASSLLGTQYNEQFF. The CDR3 region has the DNA TGTGCCAGCAGCCTACTCGGGACTCAATACAATGAGCAGTTCTTC.

This chain joins TRBV19 and TRBJ2-1; 8 bases line up with TRBD2. CDR1 LNHDA and CDR2 SQIVND come from the germline V gene (reference sequence). The trim removed 5 bases at V and 4 bases at J, leaving 10 bases unmatched. This CDR3 spans 16 amino acids. As DNA, the CDR3 is TGTGCCAGTAGTCTCTTCACTAGCGGACCTTACAATGAGCAGTTCTTC. Protein sequence: CASSLFTSGPYNEQFF.

This chain uses TRBV24-1 with TRBJ2-5, with TRBD2 identical over 8 bases. V trimming: 2 bases; J trimming: 1 base; junction bases outside the gene matches: 5. The CDR3 is 16 residues long. Germline lookup yields CDR1 KGHDR and CDR2 SFDVKD. The CDR3 DNA reads as TGTGCCACCAGTGATTGGACTAGCTCGGGCCAAGAGACCCAGTACTTC. Its translation: CATSDWTSSGQETQYF.

The rearrangement links TRBV11-3 to TRBJ2-5, with 7 bases lining up with TRBD2. This CDR3 comprises 15 residues. Germline lookup yields CDR1 SGHNT and CDR2 YENEEA. V was pared by 1 base and J by 4 bases, with 6 bases of the junction left unmatched. The CDR3: CASSLAGGGGETQYF. CDR3 in DNA: TGTGCCAGCAGCTTAGCGGGAGGTGGAGGAGAGACCCAGTACTTC.

In its sample, this clone was seen a few times. The chain recombines TRBV10-1 with TRBJ1-1; D might be TRBD1 (6 bases). This CDR3 is 13 amino acids long. The V gene lost 9 bases and the J gene lost 1 base, with 12 bases spanning the gap. Germline assignment: CDR1 WNHNN and CDR2 SYGVQD (reference sequence). In DNA, the CDR3 is TGCGCCAGTAAAATGGACAGGAACACTGAAGCTTTCTTT. Translating gives CASKMDRNTEAFF.

The V gene is TRBV5-4, the J gene TRBJ1-6; 9 bases fit TRBD1. The CDR3 has 16 amino acids. V was clipped by 4 bases and J by 10 bases; unmatched bases: 12. Germline loops: CDR1 SGHNT, CDR2 YYREEE (reference sequence). In nucleotides, the CDR3 is TGTGCCAGCAGCCGGGGCCAGGGACAGGGCTGGTCACCCCTCCACTTT. Amino acid sequence: CASSRGQGQGWSPLHF.

The rearrangement links TRBV10-3 to TRBJ2-1; TRBD2 aligns across 9 bases. Germline V gives CDR1 ENHRY, CDR2 SYGVKD. The CDR3 extends over 14 amino acids. The trim removed 7 bases at V and 6 bases at J, leaving 7 bases unmatched. Here the CDR3 DNA reads TGTGCCATCAAAGGGCGGGAGGGGATCAATGAGCAGTTCTTC. It encodes CAIKGREGINEQFF.

J is TRBJ1-3 and V is TRBV3-1 (or the pseudogene TRBV3-2), with TRBD1 matching over 7 bases. Germline V lookup: CDR1 LGHDT, CDR2 YNNKEL (reference sequence). CDR3 length equals 14 residues. J gave up 0 bases and V 6 bases, and 2 bases lay outside the gene matches. The CDR3 bases are TGTGCCAGCAGAGGGACAGCCTCTGGAAACACCATATATTTT. It is translated as CASRGTASGNTIYF.

This clone has more than one count but fewer than ten. V usage is TRBV19 and J usage is TRBJ1-5; D ambiguous. The CDR3 covers 11 residues. Per germline, CDR1 LNHDA and CDR2 SQIVND (reference sequence). V shed 6 bases and J shed 9 bases, with 9 bases lying between them. The CDR3 loop is CASRDEGPQHF. Here the CDR3 DNA reads TGTGCCAGTAGGGACGAGGGGCCCCAGCATTTT.

The chain links TRBV9 to TRBJ2-2; 7 bases align to TRBD2. Trimming removed 4 bases from V and 3 bases from J; junction bases left unmatched: 9. The germline CDR1 and CDR2 sequences are SGDLS and YYNGEE. The CDR3 consists of 16 residues. CDR3 protein: CASSLLSGKDTGELFF. DNA for the CDR3: TGTGCCAGCAGCCTACTCAGCGGGAAGGACACCGGGGAGCTGTTTTTT.

This chain links TRBV3-1 (or the pseudogene TRBV3-2) with TRBJ2-7, with 10 bases identical to TRBD1. Per the germline V gene, CDR1 is LGHDT and CDR2 is YNNKEL (reference sequence). CDR3 length: 17 amino acids. Trimming at V came to 0 bases and at J to 4 bases, leaving 9 bases not matched to a gene. The CDR3 DNA follows: TGTGCCAGCAGCCAAGACGCCCTCCGGGACAGGGGTTACGAGCAGTACTTC. Translated, it gives CASSQDALRDRGYEQYF.

The V gene is TRBV6-1, the J gene TRBJ1-2; 9 nucleotides line up with TRBD1. Germline V gene sequence: CDR1 MNHNS, CDR2 SASEGT. The V and J ends lost 4 bases and 4 bases, in that order; junction bases with no gene match: 13. The CDR3 consists of 17 residues. CDR3 sequence reads: CASSVSGTGRVSYGYTF. The CDR3 nucleotides read TGTGCCAGCAGTGTCTCCGGGACAGGGAGGGTATCCTATGGCTACACCTTC.

The chain has TRBV10-1 and TRBJ1-5, with unresolved D. The CDR3 consists of 12 residues. The germline gives CDR1 WNHNN, CDR2 SYGVQD (reference sequence). V lost 2 bases to trimming and J lost 6 bases, with 5 bases between them. This CDR3 is CASSETTQPQHF. CDR3 in DNA: TGCGCCAGCAGTGAGACAACTCAGCCCCAGCATTTT.